This entry lists 26 T cell receptor beta chains sequenced from one sample in a study of response to subunit inactivated influenza vaccine. From the RT-PCR reads, TCRdb called clonotypes with MiXCR, one entry per CDR3 protein. The sample has about 540,000 distinct CDR3 sequences; roughly 25% are singletons. Separately, the same data were catalogued under a study of T cells expressing NK-cell markers. That report adds: TCR beta libraries carry UMIs added by 5'RACE template switching.

The material sequenced was CD4+ T cells sorted from PBMCs, taken about 11 days after vaccination. The source of these receptors is a man aged 50-59 years who received an inactivated influenza vaccine.

The rearrangement links TRBV30 to TRBJ1-2; no clear D. This CDR3 is 13 amino acids long. Trimming took 2 bases from V and 4 from J, leaving 11 bases between them. Germline values: CDR1 GTSNPN, CDR2 SVGIG (reference sequence). The CDR3 protein is CAWSLPPSYGYTF. Here the CDR3 DNA reads TGTGCCTGGAGTCTGCCGCCGAGCTATGGCTACACCTTC.

This clonotype was detected a few times. The chain carries TRBV25-1 and TRBJ2-3, with D unclear. Germline V gives CDR1 MGHDK, CDR2 SYGVNS. Trimming removed 1 base from V and 2 bases from J, with 7 bases in between. The CDR3 sequence is 14 residues long. CDR3 loop: CASSEWVPTDTQYF. The CDR3 coding sequence is TGTGCCAGCAGTGAATGGGTGCCCACAGATACGCAGTATTTT. The whole variable domain, remainder taken from reference TRBV25-1 and TRBJ2-3, is EADIYQTPRYLVIGTGKKITLECSQTMGHDKMYWYQQDPGMELHLIHYSYGVNSTEKGDLSSESTVSRIRTEHFPLTLESARPSHTSQYLCASSEWVPTDTQYFGPGTRLTVL.

The chain links TRBV14 to TRBJ1-1; D possibly corresponds to TRBD1 (6 bases). The CDR3 covers 15 residues. CDR1 is SGHDN, CDR2 FVKESK, per germline. V lost 0 bases and J 6 bases, leaving 14 bases between the germline ends. CDR3 loop: CASSQDAGGIAEAFF. CDR3 coding DNA: TGTGCCAGCAGCCAAGATGCCGGGGGCATCGCTGAAGCTTTCTTT.

This chain connects TRBV5-1 to TRBJ2-1, with no clear D. The germline V and J ends were trimmed by 0 bases and 7 bases, with 11 bases remaining between them. The CDR3 has 14 amino acids. CDR1 and CDR2 from the germline V gene are SGHRS and YFSETQ. The CDR3 spells CASSLVPWGNEQFF. CDR3 in DNA: TGCGCCAGCAGCTTGGTGCCCTGGGGTAATGAGCAGTTCTTC.

The chain uses TRBV5-1 and TRBJ1-2; 7 positions match TRBD1. V lost 4 bases and J lost 6; bases outside the gene matches: 6. CDR3 length: 13 amino acids. The germline V gene encodes CDR1 SGHRS and CDR2 YFSETQ. For the CDR3, the DNA is TGCGCCAGCAGCGGGGCCGGGACAGATGGCTACACCTTC. Residues: CASSGAGTDGYTF.

This clonotype appeared a few times. The chain joins TRBV6-2 or TRBV6-3 to TRBJ1-1, with D perhaps TRBD1 (6 bases). V gave up 0 bases and J gave up 9 bases, with 11 bases separating them. There are 13 residues in the CDR3. From germline, CDR1 is MNHEY and CDR2 SVGEGT. The CDR3 region is CASSYSTGAQAFF. The CDR3, as DNA: TGTGCCAGCAGTTACTCGACGGGGGCTCAAGCTTTCTTT.

The rearrangement uses TRBV7-2 and TRBJ2-5, with 10 bases that match TRBD1. Looked up from germline, CDR1 is SGHTA and CDR2 is FQGNSA. The CDR3 runs to 16 residues. The J segment lost 2 bases and the V segment lost 2 bases, leaving 5 bases of the junction unmatched. This chain's CDR3 is CASSLHRDRGQETQYF. CDR3 nucleotide sequence: TGTGCCAGCAGCTTACACCGGGACAGGGGACAAGAGACCCAGTACTTC.

The CDR3 reads CASSLARAPYEQYF. CDR3 in DNA: TGTGCCAGCAGTTTAGCGCGGGCCCCCTACGAGCAGTACTTC. This chain connects TRBV28 to TRBJ2-7, with D maybe TRBD2 (5 bases). CDR3 length equals 14 residues. The germline V gene encodes CDR1 MDHEN and CDR2 SYDVKM. The V end was cut by 2 bases, the J end by 2 bases, with 10 bases between.

This clonotype was detected only a few times. J is TRBJ1-1 and V is TRBV2; D is undetermined. Trimming removed 8 bases at V and 8 bases at J, with 9 bases between. The CDR3 is 10 amino acids. Germline V lookup: CDR1 SNHLY, CDR2 FYNNEI. CDR3 DNA: TGTGCCAGCGCCCTAGGGGAAGCTTTCTTT. It yields the protein CASALGEAFF.

This clonotype was seen only a few times. V usage is TRBV2 and J usage is TRBJ2-7; D remains ambiguous. V was shortened by 6 bases and J by 2 bases, with 11 bases between the two germline ends. Germline V lookup: CDR1 SNHLY, CDR2 FYNNEI. The CDR3 consists of 13 residues. The CDR3 DNA reads as TGTGCCAGCAGCAAGACTGTAACCTACGAGCAGTACTTC. Its protein product is CASSKTVTYEQYF.

The chain employs TRBV7-8 and TRBJ2-5; 9 bases fit TRBD1. Germline lookup yields CDR1 SGHVS and CDR2 FQNEAQ. Trimming at V came to 5 bases and at J to 1 base, leaving 8 bases not matched to a gene. The CDR3 sequence is 16 residues long. The CDR3 here is CASSRTGESPQETQYF. Here the CDR3 DNA reads TGTGCCAGCAGCCGGACAGGGGAAAGCCCCCAAGAGACCCAGTACTTC.

This clonotype has more than one count but fewer than ten. This sequence joins TRBV19 and TRBJ1-5, with D hard to call. V gave up 3 bases and J gave up 2 bases, with 8 bases separating them. This CDR3 spans 14 amino acids. CDR1 LNHDA and CDR2 SQIVND come from the germline V gene (reference sequence). In nucleotides, the CDR3 is TGTGCCAGTAGTATTGTGGCAGGCAATCAGCCCCAGCATTTT. Translating gives CASSIVAGNQPQHF. Together with reference TRBV19 and TRBJ1-5, the CDR3 gives the full variable domain: DGGITQSPKYLFRKEGQNVTLSCEQNLNHDAMYWYRQDPGQGLRLIYYSQIVNDFQKGDIAEGYSVSREKKESFPLTVTSAQKNPTAFYLCASSIVAGNQPQHFGDGTRLSIL.

This rearrangement joins TRBV12-3 or TRBV12-4 to TRBJ2-3; D may match TRBD1 or TRBD2 (5 bases each). V was shortened by 6 bases and J by 1 base, with 20 bases between the two germline ends. This CDR3 has 17 residues. The CDR3 region has the DNA TGTGCCAGCAGCCCACCACATTCGGGGACCCGCACAGATACGCAGTATTTT. Translated, it gives CASSPPHSGTRTDTQYF.

This chain connects TRBV7-3 to TRBJ2-1, with 10 bases lining up with TRBD1. CDR1 and CDR2 (germline): SGHTA, FQGTGA. The V segment lost 4 bases and the J segment 9 bases; nucleotides outside the gene matches: 3. This CDR3 has 13 residues. The CDR3 nucleotides read TGTGCCAGCAGCTCGACAGGGGGCGGTGAGCAGTTCTTC. Amino acid sequence: CASSSTGGGEQFF.

This clonotype occurred a few times. The chain recombines TRBV10-3 with TRBJ1-1; perhaps TRBD1 as D (5 bases). Trimming stripped 7 bases from V and 5 bases from J, with 14 bases between. The CDR3 spans 13 residues. The germline V gene encodes CDR1 ENHRY and CDR2 SYGVKD. This CDR3 is CAITGGVGTEAFF. DNA for the CDR3: TGTGCCATCACCGGGGGGGTCGGAACTGAAGCTTTCTTT.

A remark on this clonotype: A read error may be the cause here, since a much bigger clone is one base away. This CDR3 is missing its conserved last phenylalanine or tryptophan, likely due to a read error. The V and J genes are TRBV27 and TRBJ2-7; D tentatively reads TRBD1 or TRBD2 (6 bases each). The CDR3 contains 15 residues. Between the trimmed V and J ends, which lost 5 bases and 4 bases, there was a span of 18 bases. Germline V gene sequence: CDR1 MNHEY, CDR2 SMNVEV (reference sequence). This CDR3 is CASSPLGRGGYEQYY. CDR3 in DNA: TGTGCCAGCAGTCCCCTTGGAAGAGGGGGGTACGAGCAGTACTAC.

This clonotype was detected many times. The chain recombines TRBV10-2 with TRBJ1-1; 10 nucleotides align to TRBD1. V was pared by 4 bases and J by 3 bases, with 2 bases of the junction left unmatched. The CDR3 runs to 14 residues. The V gene's germline CDR1 is WSHSY and CDR2 SAAADI. CDR3 amino acids: CASSGDRGDTEAFF. The DNA for the CDR3 is TGCGCCAGCAGTGGGGACAGGGGAGACACTGAAGCTTTCTTT.

This clonotype was found a few times. This sequence joins TRBV29-1 and TRBJ1-2; a weak D match, TRBD1 (5 bases). The germline V and J ends were trimmed by 3 bases and 7 bases, with 15 bases remaining between them. CDR3 length: 13 amino acids. Germline CDR1 is SQVTM and CDR2 is ANQGSEA. The CDR3 region has the DNA TGCAGCGTTGACAGCAGGGCGAATTCTGGCTACACCTTC. Protein product: CSVDSRANSGYTF.

The rearrangement links TRBV20-1 to TRBJ2-5; D possibly uses TRBD1 or TRBD2 (5 bases each). Trimming removed 3 bases at V and 4 bases at J, with 15 bases between. CDR3 length: 14 residues. Germline loops: CDR1 DFQATT, CDR2 SNEGSKA (reference sequence). The CDR3 region is CSASAGTHRETQYF. The CDR3 DNA sequence: TGCAGTGCTAGTGCCGGGACCCACCGAGAGACCCAGTACTTC.

The rearrangement links TRBV20-1 to TRBJ2-3; TRBD1 matches at 10 bases. V dropped 2 bases and J dropped 0; count of bases not matched to a gene: 8. This CDR3 spans 17 amino acids. Germline values: CDR1 DFQATT, CDR2 SNEGSKA (reference sequence). The CDR3 here is CSARQDRGYSSTDTQYF. The CDR3 DNA reads TGCAGTGCTAGACAGGACAGGGGGTATTCTAGCACAGATACGCAGTATTTT.

This chain links TRBV7-9 with TRBJ2-7; TRBD1 or TRBD2 may be the D gene (5 bases each). The CDR3 is 12 residues long. The germline V gene has CDR1 SEHNR and CDR2 FQNEAQ (reference sequence). V was cut by 5 bases and J by 2 bases, with 7 bases left in between. In DNA, the CDR3 is TGTGCCAGCAGCAGGGACGCCTACGAGCAGTACTTC. Its translation is CASSRDAYEQYF.

In its sample, this clonotype was seen a few times. For the CDR3, the DNA is TGCGCCAGCAGCATAGCCGGGACAGGGGGCTACGAGCAGTACTTC. Amino acid sequence: CASSIAGTGGYEQYF. The J gene is TRBJ2-7, the V gene TRBV5-1; 11 positions match TRBD1. CDR1 SGHRS and CDR2 YFSETQ come from the germline V gene. The ends lost 4 bases at V and 3 bases at J; junction bases unmatched: 6. There are 15 residues in the CDR3.

V usage is TRBV12-3 or TRBV12-4 and J usage is TRBJ2-5; a possible D gene is TRBD1 (6 bases). V was cut by 10 bases and J by 4 bases, with 13 bases left in between. This CDR3 contains 12 residues. CDR3 coding DNA: TGTGCCACGCAGGGGTTGGGAGAGACCCAGTACTTC. It specifies CATQGLGETQYF.

The chain links TRBV20-1 to TRBJ1-2; D may be TRBD1 (6 bases). Germline CDR1 reads DFQATT; CDR2 reads SNEGSKA (reference sequence). The CDR3 runs 13 residues. The ends were cut back, 3 bases at V and 1 base at J, with 9 bases in the middle. The CDR3 sequence: CSARDSVNYGYTF. CDR3 DNA: TGCAGTGCTAGGGACAGCGTTAACTATGGCTACACCTTC.

The chain recombines TRBV7-3 with TRBJ2-3; the D is unclear. Germline assignment: CDR1 SGHTA and CDR2 FQGTGA. The CDR3 length is 15 residues. V lost 5 bases, J lost 3 bases, and 15 bases lay in between. The CDR3: CASSPLGQSTDTQYF. In nucleotides, the CDR3 is TGTGCCAGCAGCCCACTCGGGCAGAGTACAGATACGCAGTATTTT.

The chain employs TRBV2 and TRBJ2-7; 14 nucleotides align to TRBD2. The CDR3 sequence is 16 residues long. The V gene end was trimmed by 5 bases and the J gene end by 9 bases; junction bases not matched to a gene: 12. Germline values: CDR1 SNHLY, CDR2 FYNNEI. CDR3 sequence reads: CASSSLPGLAGVGQYF. The CDR3 DNA follows: TGTGCCAGCAGTTCACTTCCGGGACTAGCGGGAGTAGGGCAGTACTTC.